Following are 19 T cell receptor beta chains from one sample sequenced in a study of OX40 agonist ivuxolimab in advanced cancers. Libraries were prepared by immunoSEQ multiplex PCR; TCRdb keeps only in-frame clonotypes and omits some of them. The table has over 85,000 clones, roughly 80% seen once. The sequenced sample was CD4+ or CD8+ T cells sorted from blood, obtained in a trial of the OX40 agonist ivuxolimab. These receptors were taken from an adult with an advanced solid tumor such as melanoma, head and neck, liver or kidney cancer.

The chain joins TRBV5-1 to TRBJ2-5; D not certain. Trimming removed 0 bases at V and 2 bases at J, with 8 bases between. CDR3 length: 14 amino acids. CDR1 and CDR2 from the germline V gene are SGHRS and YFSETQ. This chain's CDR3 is CASSLGQSQETQYF. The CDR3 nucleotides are TGCGCCAGCAGCTTGGGGCAGTCTCAAGAGACCCAGTACTTC.

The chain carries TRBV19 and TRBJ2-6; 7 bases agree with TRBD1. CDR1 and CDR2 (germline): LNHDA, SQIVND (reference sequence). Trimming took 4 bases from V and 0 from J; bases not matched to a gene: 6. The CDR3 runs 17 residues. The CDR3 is CASSTGTAVSGANVLTF. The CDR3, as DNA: TGTGCCAGTAGTACCGGGACAGCCGTCTCTGGGGCCAACGTCCTGACTTTC.

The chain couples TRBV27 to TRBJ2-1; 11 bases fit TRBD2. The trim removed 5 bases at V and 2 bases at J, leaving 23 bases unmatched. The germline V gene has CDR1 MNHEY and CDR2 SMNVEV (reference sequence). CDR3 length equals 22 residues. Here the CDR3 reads CASSPGTGNLAGGRLTYNEQFF. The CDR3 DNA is TGTGCCAGCAGTCCGGGGACAGGGAATCTAGCGGGGGGACGATTAACCTACAATGAGCAGTTCTTC.

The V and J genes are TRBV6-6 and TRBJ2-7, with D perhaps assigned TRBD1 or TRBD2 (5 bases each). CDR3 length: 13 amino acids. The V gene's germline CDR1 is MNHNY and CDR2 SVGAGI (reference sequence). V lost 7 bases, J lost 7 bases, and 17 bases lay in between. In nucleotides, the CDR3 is TGTGCCAGCATCGGGACGGACGGATGGGAGCAGTACTTC. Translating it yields CASIGTDGWEQYF.

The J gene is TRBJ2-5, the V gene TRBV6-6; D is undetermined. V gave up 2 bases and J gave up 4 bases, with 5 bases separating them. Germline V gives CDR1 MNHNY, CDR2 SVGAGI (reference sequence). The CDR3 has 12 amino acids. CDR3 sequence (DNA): TGTGCCAGCAGTTACCCACGAGAGACCCAGTACTTC. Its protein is CASSYPRETQYF.

For the CDR3, the DNA is TGTGCCAGCAGTAAGACAGGGGGGGAAAAACTGTTTTTT. Translating gives CASSKTGGEKLFF. The chain has TRBV2 and TRBJ1-4; TRBD1 agrees at 9 bases. Germline CDR1 is SNHLY and CDR2 is FYNNEI. The CDR3 has 13 amino acids. With V trimmed by 5 bases and J by 8 bases, 3 bases remained unmatched.

CDR3 coding DNA: TGTGCCACCAGCAGAGAGGGTCAGAATAATTCACCCCTCCACTTT. It is translated as CATSREGQNNSPLHF. The chain is built from TRBV15 and TRBJ1-6; D gene unclear. The germline V gene encodes CDR1 LNHNV and CDR2 YYDKDF (reference sequence). This CDR3 has 15 amino acids. Between the trimmed V and J ends, which lost 0 bases and 5 bases, there was a span of 8 bases.

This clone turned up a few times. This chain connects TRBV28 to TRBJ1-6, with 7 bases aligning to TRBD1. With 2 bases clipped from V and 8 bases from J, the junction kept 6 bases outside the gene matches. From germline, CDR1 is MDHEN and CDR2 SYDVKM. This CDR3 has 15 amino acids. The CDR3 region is CASSLDRAVDSPLHF. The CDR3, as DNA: TGTGCCAGCAGTTTAGACAGGGCCGTAGATTCACCCCTCCACTTT.

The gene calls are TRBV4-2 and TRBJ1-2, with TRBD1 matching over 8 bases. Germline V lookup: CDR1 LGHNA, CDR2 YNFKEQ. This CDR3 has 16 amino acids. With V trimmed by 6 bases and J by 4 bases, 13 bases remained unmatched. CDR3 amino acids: CASRGAGQAPSYGYTF. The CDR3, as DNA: TGTGCCAGCAGGGGGGCGGGACAGGCACCAAGCTATGGCTACACCTTC.

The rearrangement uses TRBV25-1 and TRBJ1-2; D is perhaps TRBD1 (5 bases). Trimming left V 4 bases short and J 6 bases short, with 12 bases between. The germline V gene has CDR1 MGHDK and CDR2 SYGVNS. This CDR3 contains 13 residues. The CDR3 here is CASSVAGQDGYTF. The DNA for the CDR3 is TGTGCCAGCAGTGTAGCAGGGCAGGATGGCTACACCTTC.

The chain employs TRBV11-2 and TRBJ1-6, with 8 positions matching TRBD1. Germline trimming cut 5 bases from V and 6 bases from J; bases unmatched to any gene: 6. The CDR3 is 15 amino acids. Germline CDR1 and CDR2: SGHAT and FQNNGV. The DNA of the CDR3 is TGTGCCAGCAGCGCCACAGGGGGATTTAATTCACCCCTCCACTTT. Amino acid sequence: CASSATGGFNSPLHF.

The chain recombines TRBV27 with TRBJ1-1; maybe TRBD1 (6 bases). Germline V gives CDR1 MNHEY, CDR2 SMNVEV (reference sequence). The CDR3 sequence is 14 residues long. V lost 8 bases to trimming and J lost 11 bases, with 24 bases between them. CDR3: CASSRQGTTTGAFF. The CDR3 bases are TGTGCCAGCTCTCGGCAGGGGACGACAACGGGCGCTTTCTTT.

CDR3 DNA sequence: TGTGCCAGCAGTGAAAGATTTATCTACTCACCCCTCCACTTT. Protein product: CASSERFIYSPLHF. This sequence joins TRBV2 and TRBJ1-6; D is ambiguous. The CDR3 spans 14 residues. The V end lost 2 bases, the J end lost 10 bases, and 12 bases lay between the germline ends. Germline CDR1 and CDR2: SNHLY and FYNNEI.

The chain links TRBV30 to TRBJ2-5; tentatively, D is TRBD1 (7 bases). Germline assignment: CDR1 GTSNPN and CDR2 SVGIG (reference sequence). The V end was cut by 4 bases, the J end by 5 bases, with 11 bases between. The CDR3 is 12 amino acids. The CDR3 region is CAWTGGHETQYF. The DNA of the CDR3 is TGTGCCTGGACAGGGGGGCATGAGACCCAGTACTTC.

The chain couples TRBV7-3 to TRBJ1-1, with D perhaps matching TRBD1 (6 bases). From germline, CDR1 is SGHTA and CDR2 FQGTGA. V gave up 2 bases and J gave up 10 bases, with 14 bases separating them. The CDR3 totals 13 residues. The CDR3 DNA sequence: TGTGCCAGCAGCTTACGTCCAGGGGAGTCAGCTTTCTTT. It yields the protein CASSLRPGESAFF.

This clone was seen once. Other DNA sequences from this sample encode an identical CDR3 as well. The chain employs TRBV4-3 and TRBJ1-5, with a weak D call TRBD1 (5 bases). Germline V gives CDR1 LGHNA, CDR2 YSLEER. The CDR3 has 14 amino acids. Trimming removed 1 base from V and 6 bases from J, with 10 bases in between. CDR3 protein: CASSQAWGRQPQHF. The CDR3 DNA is TGCGCCAGCAGCCAAGCGTGGGGACGTCAGCCCCAGCATTTT.

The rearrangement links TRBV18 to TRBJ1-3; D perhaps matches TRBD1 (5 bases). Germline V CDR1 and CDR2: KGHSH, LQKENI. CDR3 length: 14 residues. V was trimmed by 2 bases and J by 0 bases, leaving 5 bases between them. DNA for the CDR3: TGTGCCAGCTCACCAGGGGGCTCTGGAAACACCATATATTTT. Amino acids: CASSPGGSGNTIYF.

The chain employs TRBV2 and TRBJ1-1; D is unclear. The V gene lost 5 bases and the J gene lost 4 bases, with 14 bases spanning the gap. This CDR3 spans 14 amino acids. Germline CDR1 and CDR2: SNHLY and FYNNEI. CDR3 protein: CASSSRREVTEAFF. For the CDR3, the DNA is TGTGCCAGCAGTTCCCGGCGGGAGGTCACTGAAGCTTTCTTT.

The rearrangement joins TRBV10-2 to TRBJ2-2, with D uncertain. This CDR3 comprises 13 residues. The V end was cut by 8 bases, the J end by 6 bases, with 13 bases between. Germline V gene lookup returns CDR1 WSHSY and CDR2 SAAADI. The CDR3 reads CASGDLGSGELFF. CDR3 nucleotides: TGCGCCAGCGGGGATCTGGGTTCCGGGGAGCTGTTTTTT.